The text below deals with one T cell receptor beta chain. The antigen is unknown. These data belong to a study of T cells in localized non-small cell lung cancer. Study-wide results and limits: Of the top 100 tumor clones, median around 62 were in adjacent lung, approximately 30 among its top 100. Uninvolved adjacent lung showed peak T cell clonality, exceeding tumor. Only one tumor region was sequenced, so heterogeneity remains possible.

Method: immunoSEQ multiplex PCR; TCRdb's copy keeps in-frame clones and lacks some. Of over 15,000 clones listed, under 85% were seen once; the top ten hold approximately 24%. Germline V gene data show CDR1 as MNHNY and CDR2 as SVGAGI (reference sequence). This CDR3 contains 14 residues. Trimming shortened V by 5 bases and J by 2 bases, and 10 bases separated the two germline ends. Source: peripheral blood, taken before any cancer treatment. The rearrangement uses TRBV6-6 and TRBJ1-3; perhaps TRBD1 as D (6 bases). The receptor was isolated from a female donor over 55 with stage I lung adenocarcinoma. CDR3 nucleotides: TGTGCCAGCAGTCCGGGGGGCGCTGGAAACACCATATATTTT. Its protein product is CASSPGGAGNTIYF.